A single sample is the source of the 9 T cell receptor beta chains below, sequenced in a study of somatic mutations in cytotoxic T cells in rheumatoid arthritis. The repertoire was sequenced with immunoSEQ multiplex PCR; TCRdb's copy has only in-frame clones and lacks some. The sample shows 27,000 or so clones, around 86% of them seen only once. Sequencing was carried out using CD8+ T cells sorted from blood. The receptor set was obtained from an adult with rheumatoid arthritis.

V usage is TRBV30 and J usage is TRBJ2-7; TRBD2 matches at 9 bases. J was trimmed by 4 bases and V by 2 bases; bases with no gene match: 9. This CDR3 region has 15 residues. Germline assignment: CDR1 GTSNPN and CDR2 SVGIG (reference sequence). CDR3 in DNA: TGTGCCTGGAGTCCGATTGCGGGAGGGCCATACGAGCAGTACTTC. The encoded protein is CAWSPIAGGPYEQYF.

The rearrangement joins TRBV30 to TRBJ2-7; TRBD2 might be the D (6 bases). Germline CDR1 GTSNPN, CDR2 SVGIG (reference sequence). The CDR3 contains 13 residues. V was trimmed by 2 bases and J by 2 bases, leaving 10 bases between them. CDR3 DNA sequence: TGTGCCTGGAGTATCGGACTAACCTACGAGCAGTACTTC. Translated, it gives CAWSIGLTYEQYF.

The chain joins TRBV6-7 to TRBJ2-3, with 10 bases matching TRBD2. TRBV6-7 is an open reading frame whose function is uncertain. V shed 0 bases and J 4 bases; nucleotides not matched to a gene: 4. This CDR3 has 16 amino acids. CDR3 in DNA: TGTGCCAGCAGTTACTCCCCTAGCGGGGGCTCAGATACGCAGTATTTT. Amino acids: CASSYSPSGGSDTQYF.

In its sample, this clone is medium-sized (0.01 to 0.1%). The chain has TRBV4-2 and TRBJ2-1; TRBD2 matches at 9 bases. Germline CDR1 reads LGHNA; CDR2 reads YNFKEQ. The ends lost 0 bases at V and 10 bases at J; junction bases unmatched: 7. The CDR3 is 15 residues long. The CDR3 loop reads CASSQEIAGAEEQFF. CDR3 in DNA: TGTGCCAGCAGCCAAGAGATAGCGGGGGCGGAGGAGCAGTTCTTC.

The chain links TRBV18 to TRBJ1-2; weak D call: TRBD1 (5 bases). Trimming cost V 1 base and J 0 bases, with 12 bases left between them. CDR1 and CDR2 (germline): KGHSH, LQKENI. The CDR3 consists of 16 residues. Here the CDR3 DNA reads TGTGCCAGCTCACCACGCGACAGAGAAACTAACTATGGCTACACCTTC. It codes for CASSPRDRETNYGYTF. The entire variable domain, with the rest obtained from reference TRBV18 and TRBJ1-2, is as follows: NAGVMQNPRHLVRRRGQEARLRCSPMKGHSHVYWYRQLPEEGLKFMVYLQKENIIDESGMPKERFSAEFPKEGPSILRIQQVVRGDSAAYFCASSPRDRETNYGYTFGSGTRLTVV.

This clone was seen only once. This chain joins TRBV6-1 and TRBJ2-7; 12 bases match TRBD2. V lost 4 bases, J lost 5 bases, and 6 bases stayed unmatched. The CDR3 sequence is 15 residues long. Germline V lookup: CDR1 MNHNS, CDR2 SASEGT. The CDR3 spells CASSGRLAGDNEQYF. CDR3 nucleotides: TGTGCCAGCAGTGGTAGACTAGCGGGAGATAACGAGCAGTACTTC.

V usage is TRBV7-8 and J usage is TRBJ2-7, with a possible D match to TRBD2 (6 bases). The CDR3 sequence is 17 residues long. V lost 3 bases and J 3 bases, leaving 21 bases between the germline ends. Germline V CDR1 and CDR2: SGHVS, FQNEAQ. In nucleotides, the CDR3 is TGTGCCAGCAGCTTTATTAACAGGAGCGGAGGGATCTACGAGCAGTACTTC. Residues: CASSFINRSGGIYEQYF.

The gene calls are TRBV6-5 and TRBJ1-2; a possible D gene is TRBD1 (5 bases). The CDR3 sequence is 13 residues long. The V gene's germline CDR1 is MNHEY and CDR2 SVGAGI. Trimming took off 1 base at V and 8 bases at J, with 11 bases between the two ends. The CDR3 spells CASSYYVGQGYTF. The DNA for the CDR3 is TGTGCCAGCAGTTACTACGTGGGGCAAGGCTACACCTTC.

This rearrangement joins TRBV5-1 to TRBJ2-7; no firm D call. CDR1 is SGHRS and CDR2 is YFSETQ in the germline V gene. V was pared by 0 bases and J by 4 bases, with 5 bases between. The CDR3 length is 12 residues. In nucleotides, the CDR3 is TGCGCCAGCAGCTTGGTTGAATACGAGCAGTACTTC. Its protein is CASSLVEYEQYF. Filled out from reference TRBV5-1 and TRBJ2-7, the complete variable domain reads KAGVTQTPRYLIKTRGQQVTLSCSPISGHRSVSWYQQTPGQGLQFLFEYFSETQRNKGNFPGRFSGRQFSNSRSEMNVSTLELGDSALYLCASSLVEYEQYFGPGTRLTVT.